This T cell receptor (beta chain) was obtained from a study of identical twins' blood T cells. Broader study findings: Each donor's most abundant TCRbeta clonotypes shared more CDR3 sequences with her twin than unrelated donors.

TCRdb used MiXCR to reprocess the 5' RACE reads, holding one entry per CDR3 protein. This table has roughly 340,000 distinct CDR3 sequences, more than 25% appearing once. Notes on this clonotype: Its antigen is still unknown.

The sequenced sample was PBMCs. This clonotype was sampled from a woman aged 18-49 years in good health.

Written as DNA, the CDR3 is TGCAGCGTGACATCGAGTCCCTACAATGAGCAGTTCTTC. Its protein product is CSVTSSPYNEQFF. V and J are TRBV29-1 and TRBJ2-1; D is ambiguous. Germline V gene data show CDR1 as SQVTM and CDR2 as ANQGSEA. V lost 6 bases and J 2 bases, leaving 11 bases between the germline ends. The CDR3 consists of 13 residues.